The sample holds one count of the clone carrying this T cell receptor beta chain. CDR3 length equals 14 residues. Trimming took 4 bases from V and 1 from J; bases not matched to a gene: 2. Germline CDR1 SGHVS, CDR2 FQNEAQ. In the original analysis: Estimation of nucleated cell counts was performed using reference gene primer amplification. Repertoires were generated with immunoSEQ multiplex PCR, while TCRdb's copy carries only in-frame clones and drops some. V and J calls and clone size are those listed in that table; D and trimming were worked out from the DNA. The profile shows a few hundred thousand clones, about 87% of them singletons. These data originate in a study of blood T cell repertoires in COVID-19. Study-level background: Samples representing acute and convalescent COVID-19 were sourced from the United States, Italy and Spain.

The sequenced material came from peripheral blood. The chain has TRBV7-8 and TRBJ2-5, with 8 bases aligning to TRBD1. The clonotype comes from a man between 65 and 85 years old with acute or convalescent COVID-19. The CDR3 is CASSYGTGQETQYF. The CDR3 region has the DNA TGTGCCAGCAGCTATGGGACAGGCCAAGAGACCCAGTACTTC.